This T cell receptor (beta chain) was found in a study of OX40 agonist ivuxolimab in advanced cancers. Study-wide context: Subjects had a mean age of about 60 years, with a range of 23 to 79; more than 70% were male. Study-wide results and limits: The study observed clonal expansion of CD4+ and CD8+ blood T cells by week 6 at 0.1 to 3.0 mg/kg.

Data came from immunoSEQ multiplex PCR; TCRdb stores just in-frame clones and leaves some out. This repertoire shows about 80,000 clones, 88% found once; its top ten account for 0.4% to 0.6%. Germline loops: CDR1 SNHLY, CDR2 FYNNEI. V was pared by 8 bases and J by 5 bases, with 14 bases of the junction left unmatched. The CDR3 runs 16 residues. Worth noting for this clone: The target antigen is unknown.

V and J are TRBV2 and TRBJ2-3; the match to TRBD1 covers 9 bases. Material: CD4+ or CD8+ T cells sorted from blood, obtained in a trial of the OX40 agonist ivuxolimab. This TCR was sampled from an adult with an advanced solid tumor such as melanoma, head and neck, liver or kidney cancer. CDR3: CASLTAGQGSGDTQYF. CDR3 nucleotide sequence: TGTGCCAGCCTAACTGCGGGACAGGGTTCTGGAGATACGCAGTATTTT.